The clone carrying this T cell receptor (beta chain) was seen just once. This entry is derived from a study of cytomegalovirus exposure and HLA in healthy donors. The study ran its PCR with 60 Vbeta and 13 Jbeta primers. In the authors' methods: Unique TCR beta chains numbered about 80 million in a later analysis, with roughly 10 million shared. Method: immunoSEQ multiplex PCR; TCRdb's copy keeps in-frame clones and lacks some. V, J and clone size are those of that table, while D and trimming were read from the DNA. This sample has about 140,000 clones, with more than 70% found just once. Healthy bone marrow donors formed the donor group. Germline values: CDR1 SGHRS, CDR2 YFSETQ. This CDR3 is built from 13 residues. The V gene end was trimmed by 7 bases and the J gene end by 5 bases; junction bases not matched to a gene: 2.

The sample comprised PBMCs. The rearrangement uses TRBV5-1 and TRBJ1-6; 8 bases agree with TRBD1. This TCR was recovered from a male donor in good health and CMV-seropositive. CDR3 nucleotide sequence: TGCGCCAGCCGGACAGGGAATAATTCACCCCTCCACTTT. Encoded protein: CASRTGNNSPLHF.